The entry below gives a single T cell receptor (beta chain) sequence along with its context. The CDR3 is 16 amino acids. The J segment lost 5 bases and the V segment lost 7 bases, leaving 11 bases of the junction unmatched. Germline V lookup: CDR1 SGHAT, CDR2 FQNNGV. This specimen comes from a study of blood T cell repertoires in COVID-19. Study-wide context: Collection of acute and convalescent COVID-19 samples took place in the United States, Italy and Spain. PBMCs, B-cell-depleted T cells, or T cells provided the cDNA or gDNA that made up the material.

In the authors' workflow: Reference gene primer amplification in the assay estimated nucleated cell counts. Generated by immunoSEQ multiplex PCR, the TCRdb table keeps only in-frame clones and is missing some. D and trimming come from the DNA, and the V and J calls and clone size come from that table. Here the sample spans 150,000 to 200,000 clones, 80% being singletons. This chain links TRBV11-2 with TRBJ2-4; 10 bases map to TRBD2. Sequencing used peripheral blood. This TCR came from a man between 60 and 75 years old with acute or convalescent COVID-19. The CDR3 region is CASTNGIAGGQNIQYF. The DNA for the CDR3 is TGTGCCAGCACCAATGGAATAGCGGGGGGACAAAACATTCAGTACTTC.